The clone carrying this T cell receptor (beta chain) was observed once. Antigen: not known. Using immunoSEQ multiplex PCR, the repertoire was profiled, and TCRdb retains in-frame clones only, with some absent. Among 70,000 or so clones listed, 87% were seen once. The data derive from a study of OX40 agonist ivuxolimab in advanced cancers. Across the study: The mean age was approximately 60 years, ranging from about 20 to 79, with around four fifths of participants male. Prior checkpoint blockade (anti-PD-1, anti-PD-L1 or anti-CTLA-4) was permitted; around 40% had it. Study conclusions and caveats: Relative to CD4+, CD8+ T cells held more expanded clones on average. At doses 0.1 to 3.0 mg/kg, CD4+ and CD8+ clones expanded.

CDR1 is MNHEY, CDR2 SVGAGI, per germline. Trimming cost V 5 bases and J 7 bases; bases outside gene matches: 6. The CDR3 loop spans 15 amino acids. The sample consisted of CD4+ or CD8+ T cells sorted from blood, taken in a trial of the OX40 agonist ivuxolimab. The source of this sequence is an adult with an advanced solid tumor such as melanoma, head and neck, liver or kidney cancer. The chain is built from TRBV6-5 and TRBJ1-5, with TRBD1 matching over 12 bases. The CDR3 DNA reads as TGTGCCAGCAGTCGGGACAGGGGGCCGGGACAGCCCCAGCATTTT. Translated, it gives CASSRDRGPGQPQHF.